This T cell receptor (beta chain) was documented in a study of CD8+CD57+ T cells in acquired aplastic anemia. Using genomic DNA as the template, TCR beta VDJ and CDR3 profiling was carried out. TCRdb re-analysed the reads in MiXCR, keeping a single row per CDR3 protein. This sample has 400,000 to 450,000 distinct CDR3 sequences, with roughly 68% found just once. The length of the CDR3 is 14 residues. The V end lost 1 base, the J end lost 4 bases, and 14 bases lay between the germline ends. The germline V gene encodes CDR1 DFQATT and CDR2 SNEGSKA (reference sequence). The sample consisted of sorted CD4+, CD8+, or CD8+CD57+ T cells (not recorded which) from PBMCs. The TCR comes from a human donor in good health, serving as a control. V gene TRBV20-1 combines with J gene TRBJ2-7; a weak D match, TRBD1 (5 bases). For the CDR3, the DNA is TGCAGTGCTAGAGGGCTCAGGGCTACTTACGAGCAGTACTTC. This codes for CSARGLRATYEQYF.